The source of this T cell receptor beta chain is a study of a mutant IDH1 vaccine in newly diagnosed glioma. Overall study: Most patients had radiochemotherapy with temozolomide before enrollment; others had one alone. Study-level results: Pseudoprogression appeared independent of alterations in top peripheral clonotypes. Vaccination induced immune responses in about 93% of patients.

Comments on this clone: Its cognate antigen is unknown.

The protocol was immunoSEQ multiplex PCR, while the TCRdb copy is restricted to in-frame clones and leaves out a portion. The sample has approximately 92,000 clones, approximately 83% seen once; the top ten hold 7% to 9%. The V end was cut by 3 bases, the J end by 2 bases, with 4 bases between. The CDR3 is 11 residues long. Germline values: CDR1 SQVTM, CDR2 ANQGSEA. The sample's time point: baseline, week 1 (first vaccination visit). Stated treatment: pre-vaccination baseline after standard-of-care therapy. New IDH1-mutant, ATRX-lost WHO grade 3 or 4 astrocytomas occurred in donors. Sequencing used PBMCs, obtained from a glioma patient treated with radiotherapy, temozolomide or both. The chain recombines TRBV29-1 with TRBJ1-2; no clear D gene. The receptor was derived from a woman aged 50 to 65 with glioma. DNA for the CDR3: TGCAGCGTTGATGAGAACTATGGCTACACCTTC. This encodes CSVDENYGYTF.